This entry lists 4 T cell receptor beta chains sequenced from one sample in a study of cytomegalovirus exposure and HLA in healthy donors. Use of 60 Vbeta and 13 Jbeta primers characterized the PCR. The table came from immunoSEQ multiplex PCR; TCRdb's copy has only in-frame clones and leaves some out. The data hold about 140,000 clones, with about three fifths observed a single time. Sequenced: PBMCs. Every receptor here comes from a male donor in good health and CMV-seronegative.

The rearrangement uses TRBV7-2 and TRBJ2-3; a weak D match, TRBD2 (7 bases). The CDR3 has 14 amino acids. V lost 7 bases and J lost 4, with 15 bases in between. CDR1 and CDR2 (germline): SGHTA, FQGNSA. The CDR3: CASNRGGGADTQYF. The CDR3 DNA is TGTGCCAGCAACCGGGGAGGGGGGGCAGATACGCAGTATTTT.

The V gene is TRBV6-1, the J gene TRBJ1-5; TRBD1 might be the D (6 bases). CDR3 length: 18 amino acids. Trimming removed 2 bases from V and 2 bases from J, with 19 bases in between. Germline values: CDR1 MNHNS, CDR2 SASEGT. CDR3 nucleotide sequence: TGTGCCAGCAGTGAAACAGGGAGGGTGGGAGGGGGCAATCAGCCCCAGCATTTT. This translates into CASSETGRVGGGNQPQHF.

The rearrangement uses TRBV7-9 and TRBJ1-5, with D possibly TRBD1 on 6 matching bases. The V gene's germline CDR1 is SEHNR and CDR2 FQNEAQ (reference sequence). The CDR3 extends over 14 amino acids. With 0 bases removed from V and 4 bases from J, the gap between germline ends came to 7 bases. CDR3 sequence: CASSLATGNQPQHF. The CDR3 region has the DNA TGTGCCAGCAGCTTAGCGACAGGTAATCAGCCCCAGCATTTT.

This clone was detected only a few times. The rearrangement uses TRBV6-1 and TRBJ1-1; the match to TRBD1 covers 7 bases. J gave up 10 bases and V 4 bases, and 15 bases lay outside the gene matches. Germline V gives CDR1 MNHNS, CDR2 SASEGT. The CDR3 extends over 15 amino acids. The CDR3 protein is CASSGPDRQGGGAFF. The DNA for the CDR3 is TGTGCCAGCAGTGGGCCCGATCGACAGGGTGGCGGAGCTTTCTTT.